The next 5 T cell receptor beta chains were all read from a single sample in a study of blood T cells in healthy people across ages. PCR was performed a second time for 7 to 11 cycles using a sample-barcoded 5' primer and a J-beta primer mix. One entry per CDR3 protein, called by TCRdb with MiXCR from the 5' RACE reads. The sample holds 700,000 to 950,000 distinct CDR3 sequences; about 42% are singletons and the top ten take about 20%. Sequencing used blood. Receptors were obtained from a woman aged 55-70 years in good health.

The rearrangement links TRBV15 to TRBJ2-2; weak D call: TRBD1 (6 bases). CDR1 is LNHNV and CDR2 is YYDKDF in the germline V gene (reference sequence). With 7 bases removed from V and 1 base from J, the gap between germline ends came to 10 bases. The CDR3 totals 14 residues. CDR3 in amino acids: CATTGTLNTGELFF. CDR3 nucleotides: TGTGCCACCACCGGGACACTGAACACCGGGGAGCTGTTTTTT. The whole variable domain, remainder taken from reference TRBV15 and TRBJ2-2, is DAMVIQNPRYQVTQFGKPVTLSCSQTLNHNVMYWYQQKSSQAPKLLFHYYDKDFNNEADTPDNFQSRRPNTSFCFLDIRSPGLGDTAMYLCATTGTLNTGELFFGEGSRLTVL.

There are a few counts of this clonotype. This sequence joins TRBV9 and TRBJ2-7; TRBD2 aligns across 8 bases. The CDR3 runs 15 residues. Per germline, CDR1 SGDLS and CDR2 YYNGEE. J gave up 2 bases and V 0 bases, and 4 bases lay outside the gene matches. CDR3 bases: TGTGCCAGCAGCGTAGGTTGGACTAGCACCTACGAGCAGTACTTC. Translating gives CASSVGWTSTYEQYF.

The V call is TRBV20-1, the J call TRBJ2-7; weak D call: TRBD1 (5 bases). Trimming stripped 4 bases from V and 2 bases from J, with 9 bases between. The CDR3 is 12 residues long. The V gene's germline CDR1 is DFQATT and CDR2 SNEGSKA (reference sequence). The CDR3 loop is CSATGFPYEQYF. CDR3 DNA sequence: TGCAGTGCTACAGGGTTCCCCTACGAGCAGTACTTC.

In nucleotides, the CDR3 is TGTGCCAGCAGCCAAGTTCCGACGAGCTACTACGAGCAGTACTTC. This translates into CASSQVPTSYYEQYF. The chain employs TRBV3-1 and TRBJ2-7, with no clear D. V lost 1 base, J lost 3 bases, and 13 bases lay in between. This CDR3 is built from 15 residues. Germline CDR1 is LGHDT and CDR2 is YNNKEL (reference sequence).

This clonotype showed up many times. The chain employs TRBV6-6 and TRBJ1-1, with a possible D match to TRBD1 (6 bases). Trimming took off 6 bases at V and 8 bases at J, with 13 bases between the two ends. Germline values: CDR1 MNHNY, CDR2 SVGAGI (reference sequence). The CDR3 spans 12 residues. CDR3 sequence (DNA): TGTGCCAGCAGACCAGCCGGGACAGAAGCTTTCTTT. It translates to CASRPAGTEAFF.